The rows below give T cell receptor beta chains drawn from one sample of a study of T cells in Graves' hyperthyroidism and ophthalmopathy. Using its own MiXCR run on the multiplex PCR reads, TCRdb lists one record per CDR3 protein. The sample carries approximately 640,000 distinct CDR3 sequences, approximately 42% recorded once. Sequencing input: peripheral blood or thyroid tissue (not recorded which). These receptor sequences come from an adult man with Graves' disease, either hyperthyroidism or ophthalmopathy (not recorded which). Both conserved end residues are part of each CDR3. Each record gives: CDR3 protein, CDR3 DNA, V gene, J gene, clone size, D gene. The D gene is left open where the match is weak. Not all rows give a size; the values are once, few, many and, for expanded clones, a class.

CDR3aa: CASSGATGDHQETQYF; CDR3nt: TGTGCCAGCAGTGGTGCGACAGGGGACCACCAAGAGACCCAGTACTTC; v_gene: TRBV7-2; j_gene: TRBJ2-5; abundance: -; d_gene: TRBD1
CDR3aa: CATSRGWTANNEKLFF; CDR3nt: TGTGCCACCAGCAGAGGTTGGACAGCAAATAATGAAAAACTGTTTTTT; v_gene: TRBV15; j_gene: TRBJ1-4; abundance: many; d_gene: -
CDR3aa: CASSIDGDSNQPQHF; CDR3nt: TGTGCCAGTAGTATAGATGGCGATAGCAATCAGCCCCAGCATTTT; v_gene: TRBV19; j_gene: TRBJ1-5; abundance: few; d_gene: -
CDR3aa: CASSSGGEGGEKLFF; CDR3nt: TGTGCCAGCAGCTCGGGGGGGGAAGGCGGTGAAAAACTGTTTTTT; v_gene: TRBV5-4; j_gene: TRBJ1-4; abundance: -; d_gene: -
CDR3aa: CAISESGQYRNQPQHF; CDR3nt: TGTGCCATCAGTGAGTCAGGGCAATATCGCAATCAGCCCCAGCATTTT; v_gene: TRBV10-3; j_gene: TRBJ1-5; abundance: many; d_gene: -
CDR3aa: CASSLDSPTEAFF; CDR3nt: TGTGCCAGCAGCTTGGATTCACCCACTGAAGCTTTCTTT; v_gene: TRBV7-2; j_gene: TRBJ1-1; abundance: -; d_gene: -
CDR3aa: CSVVGPGGRGYEQYF; CDR3nt: TGCAGCGTTGTTGGACCGGGCGGGAGAGGATACGAGCAGTACTTC; v_gene: TRBV29-1; j_gene: TRBJ2-7; abundance: -; d_gene: TRBD2
CDR3aa: CASSVTSTGPEFRAFF; CDR3nt: TGTGCCAGTAGTGTTACGTCGACAGGGCCGGAATTCAGGGCTTTCTTT; v_gene: TRBV19; j_gene: TRBJ1-1; abundance: few; d_gene: TRBD1
CDR3aa: CSASGQGAAFF; CDR3nt: TGCAGCGCCTCCGGACAGGGGGCAGCTTTCTTT; v_gene: TRBV29-1; j_gene: TRBJ1-1; abundance: once; d_gene: TRBD1
CDR3aa: CASSEWVKADEQYF; CDR3nt: TGTGCCAGCAGTGAATGGGTCAAGGCGGACGAGCAGTACTTC; v_gene: TRBV6-5; j_gene: TRBJ2-7; abundance: -; d_gene: -
CDR3aa: CASSPPKGPNTEAFF; CDR3nt: TGTGCCAGCTCACCACCGAAAGGTCCAAACACTGAAGCTTTCTTT; v_gene: TRBV10-3; j_gene: TRBJ1-1; abundance: -; d_gene: -
CDR3aa: CSARDGSGRALGETQYF; CDR3nt: TGCAGTGCTAGAGATGGTAGCGGGAGGGCCCTGGGAGAGACCCAGTACTTC; v_gene: TRBV20-1; j_gene: TRBJ2-5; abundance: few; d_gene: TRBD2
CDR3aa: CASAGQHRAIQETQYF; CDR3nt: TGTGCCAGCGCCGGGCAACACAGGGCCATCCAAGAGACCCAGTACTTC; v_gene: TRBV2; j_gene: TRBJ2-5; abundance: few; d_gene: -
CDR3aa: CASSVEAAVWGTEAFF; CDR3nt: TGTGCCAGCAGCGTAGAAGCGGCCGTCTGGGGCACTGAAGCTTTCTTT; v_gene: TRBV9; j_gene: TRBJ1-1; abundance: few; d_gene: -
CDR3aa: CASSPGLGSYEQYF; CDR3nt: TGTGCCAGCAGCCCGGGACTAGGCTCCTACGAGCAGTACTTC; v_gene: TRBV16; j_gene: TRBJ2-7; abundance: -; d_gene: TRBD2
CDR3aa: CASSSPGTGNYNSPLHF; CDR3nt: TGTGCCAGCAGTTCCCCCGGGACAGGGAACTATAATTCACCCCTCCACTTT; v_gene: TRBV6-5; j_gene: TRBJ1-6; abundance: once; d_gene: TRBD1
CDR3aa: CASSYRAKEEKLFF; CDR3nt: TGTGCCAGCAGTTACAGAGCGAAGGAGGAAAAACTGTTTTTT; v_gene: TRBV10-3; j_gene: TRBJ1-4; abundance: -; d_gene: -
CDR3aa: CASSREASGNSETQYF; CDR3nt: TGTGCCAGCAGCCGAGAGGCTAGCGGGAACTCAGAGACCCAGTACTTC; v_gene: TRBV4-1; j_gene: TRBJ2-5; abundance: -; d_gene: TRBD2
CDR3aa: CASSEDLGGIQNTEAFF; CDR3nt: TGTGCCAGCAGTGAAGACCTAGGGGGCATACAGAACACTGAAGCTTTCTTT; v_gene: TRBV2; j_gene: TRBJ1-1; abundance: few; d_gene: TRBD1
CDR3aa: CASSEAVQDRGYEQYF; CDR3nt: TGTGCCAGCAGTGAAGCAGTGCAGGATCGGGGCTACGAGCAGTACTTC; v_gene: TRBV2; j_gene: TRBJ2-7; abundance: -; d_gene: -
CDR3aa: CSARVGQVNTEAFF; CDR3nt: TGCAGTGCTAGAGTGGGACAAGTAAACACTGAAGCTTTCTTT; v_gene: TRBV20-1; j_gene: TRBJ1-1; abundance: -; d_gene: -
CDR3aa: CATSRDLIAGVYEQYF; CDR3nt: TGTGCCACCAGCAGAGATTTGATAGCGGGAGTCTACGAGCAGTACTTC; v_gene: TRBV15; j_gene: TRBJ2-7; abundance: many; d_gene: TRBD2
CDR3aa: CATSRRTDSNQPQHF; CDR3nt: TGTGCCACCAGCCGGCGGACGGATAGCAATCAGCCCCAGCATTTT; v_gene: TRBV15; j_gene: TRBJ1-5; abundance: -; d_gene: -
CDR3aa: CASSYQPLGDQPQHF; CDR3nt: TGTGCCAGCAGTTACCAACCTTTAGGGGATCAGCCCCAGCATTTT; v_gene: TRBV2; j_gene: TRBJ1-5; abundance: few; d_gene: -
CDR3aa: CASRAGQGYNSPLHF; CDR3nt: TGTGCCAGCAGGGCGGGACAGGGCTATAATTCACCCCTCCACTTT; v_gene: TRBV12-3/TRBV12-4; j_gene: TRBJ1-6; abundance: -; d_gene: TRBD1
CDR3aa: CASSFRDRGSEKLFF; CDR3nt: TGTGCCAGCAGCTTCCGGGACAGGGGTTCTGAAAAACTGTTTTTT; v_gene: TRBV7-2; j_gene: TRBJ1-4; abundance: -; d_gene: TRBD1
CDR3aa: CASSELGGQETQYF; CDR3nt: TGTGCCAGCAGTGAATTAGGCGGCCAAGAGACCCAGTACTTC; v_gene: TRBV25-1; j_gene: TRBJ2-5; abundance: many; d_gene: -
CDR3aa: CASSLETGWSEAFF; CDR3nt: TGTGCCAGCAGCTTAGAGACAGGGTGGAGTGAAGCTTTCTTT; v_gene: TRBV7-9; j_gene: TRBJ1-1; abundance: -; d_gene: TRBD1
CDR3aa: CASRIALGQGHYGYTF; CDR3nt: TGTGCCAGTAGGATCGCCTTGGGACAGGGGCACTATGGCTACACCTTC; v_gene: TRBV19; j_gene: TRBJ1-2; abundance: many; d_gene: TRBD1
CDR3aa: CASSLSEGAGVNTEAFF; CDR3nt: TGCGCCAGCAGCTTGTCGGAGGGAGCGGGGGTGAACACTGAAGCTTTCTTT; v_gene: TRBV5-1; j_gene: TRBJ1-1; abundance: few; d_gene: -
CDR3aa: CPSSYLSNTGELFF; CDR3nt: TGTCCCAGCAGTTACCTTTCGAACACCGGGGAGCTGTTTTTT; v_gene: TRBV19; j_gene: TRBJ2-2; abundance: -; d_gene: -
CDR3aa: CSGRRAYYEQYF; CDR3nt: TGCAGCGGGAGAAGGGCGTACTACGAGCAGTACTTC; v_gene: TRBV29-1; j_gene: TRBJ2-7; abundance: -; d_gene: -
CDR3aa: CASMTDEAFF; CDR3nt: TGTGCCAGTATGACGGATGAAGCTTTCTTT; v_gene: TRBV19; j_gene: TRBJ1-1; abundance: few; d_gene: -
CDR3aa: CASSYGQGQRSNQPQHF; CDR3nt: TGTGCCAGCAGTTATGGACAGGGACAACGCAGCAATCAGCCCCAGCATTTT; v_gene: TRBV6-5; j_gene: TRBJ1-5; abundance: few; d_gene: TRBD1
CDR3aa: CASSYDGLTDYEQYF; CDR3nt: TGTGCCAGCAGTTACGACGGACTAACTGACTACGAGCAGTACTTC; v_gene: TRBV2; j_gene: TRBJ2-7; abundance: -; d_gene: -
CDR3aa: CASTKTMNTEAFF; CDR3nt: TGTGCCAGTACTAAGACGATGAACACTGAAGCTTTCTTT; v_gene: TRBV19; j_gene: TRBJ1-1; abundance: -; d_gene: -
CDR3aa: CASSDVPGPDNQPQHF; CDR3nt: TGTGCCAGCAGTGACGTGCCAGGGCCCGATAATCAGCCCCAGCATTTT; v_gene: TRBV6-5; j_gene: TRBJ1-5; abundance: few; d_gene: -
CDR3aa: CASSVTSQDYGYTF; CDR3nt: TGTGCCAGCAGCGTAACTAGCCAGGACTATGGCTACACCTTC; v_gene: TRBV9; j_gene: TRBJ1-2; abundance: many; d_gene: -
CDR3aa: CASSDLGLRRNEQFF; CDR3nt: TGTGCCAGCAGTGATTTGGGACTACGGCGGAATGAGCAGTTCTTC; v_gene: TRBV2; j_gene: TRBJ2-1; abundance: few; d_gene: TRBD2
CDR3aa: CASSPPNGGNQPQHF; CDR3nt: TGTGCCAGCAGCCCTCCCAACGGGGGTAATCAGCCCCAGCATTTT; v_gene: TRBV7-6; j_gene: TRBJ1-5; abundance: -; d_gene: -
CDR3aa: CASSVATGDIANYGYTF; CDR3nt: TGTGCCAGCAGCGTAGCTACCGGTGACATCGCTAACTATGGCTACACCTTC; v_gene: TRBV9; j_gene: TRBJ1-2; abundance: once; d_gene: -
CDR3aa: CSARPERGDYYEQYF; CDR3nt: TGCAGTGCTAGACCGGAGCGGGGGGATTACTACGAGCAGTACTTC; v_gene: TRBV20-1; j_gene: TRBJ2-7; abundance: -; d_gene: TRBD2
CDR3aa: CASSYPEQGVLRGYTF; CDR3nt: TGTGCCAGCAGTTACCCAGAACAGGGAGTTCTGCGTGGCTACACCTTC; v_gene: TRBV16; j_gene: TRBJ1-2; abundance: -; d_gene: -
CDR3aa: CASSLANSGAFF; CDR3nt: TGTGCCAGCAGTTTAGCTAACTCCGGGGCTTTCTTT; v_gene: TRBV12-3/TRBV12-4; j_gene: TRBJ1-1; abundance: -; d_gene: -